The clone carrying this T cell receptor beta chain was counted only a few times. These data are taken from a study of T-cell memory formation after mild COVID-19. The germline CDR1 and CDR2 sequences are SGDLS and YYNGEE. After removal of 0 bases from V and 5 bases from J, the junction contained 12 bases not matched to a gene. The CDR3 runs to 18 residues. Each CDR3 protein is one row after TCRdb ran MiXCR on the 5' RACE reads. Of hundreds of thousands of distinct CDR3 sequences in the sample, approximately 21% are singletons; the top ten hold 7.5% to 9.5%. The chain employs TRBV9 and TRBJ2-1, with 9 bases fitting TRBD2. The receptor comes from an adult woman who had mild COVID-19 (a few samples of this study predate the infection). Cell type and time point are not known. Input material: PBMCs or a T cell subset sorted from them (not recorded which). CDR3 sequence (DNA): TGTGCCAGCAGCGTAGGATCCCGACTAGCGGTCCTAAACAATGAGCAGTTCTTC. It is translated as CASSVGSRLAVLNNEQFF.